A single sample is the source of the 23 T cell receptor beta chains below, sequenced in a study of blood T cell repertoires in COVID-19. Sequencing was performed with immunoSEQ multiplex PCR; in TCRdb, only in-frame clones are kept and a portion is missing. The data show approximately 200,000 clones, about 90% seen once. The sample consisted of peripheral blood. The receptors were sampled from a man younger than 30 with active or convalescent COVID-19.

This rearrangement joins TRBV7-9 to TRBJ2-2; tentative D call: TRBD2 (5 bases). Looked up from germline, CDR1 is SEHNR and CDR2 is FQNEAQ (reference sequence). CDR3 length: 16 residues. The V end was cut by 0 bases, the J end by 1 base, with 9 bases between. The CDR3 reads CASSLALGLNTGELFF. The CDR3 nucleotides read TGTGCCAGCAGCTTAGCGCTAGGACTGAACACCGGGGAGCTGTTTTTT.

This CDR3 is CASSLYQGQETQYF. CDR3 in DNA: TGTGCCAGCAGCTTATATCAGGGCCAAGAGACCCAGTACTTC. The V and J genes are TRBV7-8 and TRBJ2-5; D is possibly TRBD1 (5 bases). The CDR3 is 14 amino acids. The V end was cut by 2 bases, the J end by 1 base, with 8 bases between. Germline V gives CDR1 SGHVS, CDR2 FQNEAQ.

The chain couples TRBV23-1 to TRBJ1-1, with D perhaps matching TRBD1 (5 bases). TRBV23-1 carries the ORF label, with uncertain function. Trimming pared 2 bases from V and 1 base from J, leaving 14 bases between. This CDR3 is 16 amino acids long. The CDR3 region has the DNA TGCGCCAGCAGTCAAAAACGTAGACAGCAGAACACTGAAGCTTTCTTT. Translation gives CASSQKRRQQNTEAFF.

Only a few counts were recorded for this clone. The chain uses TRBV7-9 and TRBJ2-1, with 10 bases lining up with TRBD2. Per germline, CDR1 SEHNR and CDR2 FQNEAQ (reference sequence). With 5 bases clipped from V and 5 bases from J, the junction kept 6 bases outside the gene matches. The CDR3 is 15 residues long. The CDR3 DNA sequence: TGTGCCAGCAGCACCGGGACTAGCGACCACAATGAGCAGTTCTTC. It is translated as CASSTGTSDHNEQFF.

V gene TRBV6-4 combines with J gene TRBJ1-2, with 11 bases fitting TRBD1. The germline V gene has CDR1 MRHNA and CDR2 SNTAGT. J was trimmed by 0 bases and V by 6 bases; bases with no gene match: 9. The CDR3 sequence is 17 residues long. The DNA for the CDR3 is TGTGCCAGCAGCAGGACAGGGGGCTTTTTAGCTAACTATGGCTACACCTTC. It is translated as CASSRTGGFLANYGYTF.

The V gene is TRBV11-3, the J gene TRBJ2-3, with D perhaps TRBD1 (5 bases). The CDR3 runs 13 residues. V dropped 5 bases and J dropped 7 bases, with 13 bases sitting between them. Germline V lookup: CDR1 SGHNT, CDR2 YENEEA. The CDR3 is CASSAQGWNTQYF. The CDR3 DNA reads TGTGCCAGCAGCGCGCAGGGATGGAATACGCAGTATTTT.

This chain links TRBV12-5 with TRBJ1-6; TRBD1 aligns across 7 bases. J gave up 8 bases and V 8 bases, and 12 bases lay outside the gene matches. This CDR3 has 15 residues. The germline gives CDR1 LGHNT, CDR2 FRNRAP. The CDR3 here is CASKPRDRDDSPLHF. The CDR3 DNA reads as TGTGCTAGTAAACCAAGAGACAGGGACGATTCACCCCTCCACTTT.

The chain has TRBV29-1 and TRBJ1-2; D ambiguous. Trimming removed 3 bases at V and 6 bases at J, with 14 bases between. The CDR3 loop spans 13 amino acids. The germline CDR1 and CDR2 sequences are SQVTM and ANQGSEA. This chain's CDR3 is CSVDLEGPDGYTF. Written as DNA, the CDR3 is TGCAGCGTTGATTTAGAGGGCCCCGATGGCTACACCTTC.

The chain recombines TRBV19 with TRBJ2-3; D unresolved. Germline-derived CDR1 and CDR2 are LNHDA and SQIVND (reference sequence). The germline V and J ends were trimmed by 3 bases and 2 bases, with 9 bases remaining between them. The CDR3 is 14 residues long. DNA for the CDR3: TGTGCCAGTAGTATTAAACAGAACACAGATACGCAGTATTTT. Amino acids: CASSIKQNTDTQYF.

This sequence joins TRBV30 and TRBJ1-1; TRBD1 is a possible D gene (5 bases). Deletions cut 4 bases from V and 1 base from J, with 10 bases between. The length of the CDR3 is 13 residues. From germline, CDR1 is GTSNPN and CDR2 SVGIG (reference sequence). The CDR3 DNA reads as TGTGCCTGGATACGACAGACGAACACTGAAGCTTTCTTT. Its translation: CAWIRQTNTEAFF.

The chain combines TRBV25-1 with TRBJ1-3; TRBD1 matches 7 bases. The length of the CDR3 is 17 residues. With V trimmed by 4 bases and J by 0 bases, 9 bases remained unmatched. The germline V gene encodes CDR1 MGHDK and CDR2 SYGVNS. The CDR3 here is CASSGTPGQRSGNTIYF. The CDR3 DNA sequence: TGTGCCAGCAGTGGGACCCCGGGACAGCGCTCTGGAAACACCATATATTTT.

V is TRBV5-1 and J is TRBJ2-1; D is unclear. The V gene's germline CDR1 is SGHRS and CDR2 YFSETQ. V was pared by 4 bases and J by 4 bases, with 15 bases between. CDR3 length equals 15 residues. CDR3 residues: CASSIGSARYNEQFF. The CDR3, as DNA: TGCGCCAGCAGCATTGGATCGGCTAGATACAATGAGCAGTTCTTC.

The genes are TRBV6-6 and TRBJ1-3; D is possibly TRBD1 (5 bases). There are 13 residues in the CDR3. With 7 bases removed from V and 1 base from J, the gap between germline ends came to 8 bases. CDR1 and CDR2 from the germline V gene are MNHNY and SVGAGI (reference sequence). CDR3 region: CASISGSGNTIYF. The CDR3 bases are TGTGCCAGCATCTCAGGGTCTGGAAACACCATATATTTT.

The rearrangement joins TRBV27 to TRBJ1-1; D is undetermined. The V end lost 2 bases, the J end lost 3 bases, and 10 bases lay between the germline ends. The germline V gene encodes CDR1 MNHEY and CDR2 SMNVEV (reference sequence). The CDR3 runs 14 residues. The CDR3, as DNA: TGTGCCAGCAGTTTAAGTTTGAGGTACACTGAAGCTTTCTTT. Translating gives CASSLSLRYTEAFF.

V is TRBV19 and J is TRBJ2-3; TRBD2 matches at 7 bases. From germline, CDR1 is LNHDA and CDR2 SQIVND (reference sequence). After removal of 5 bases from V and 1 base from J, the junction contained 6 bases not matched to a gene. The CDR3 loop spans 15 amino acids. The CDR3: CASSDPLAGTDTQYF. DNA of the CDR3: TGTGCCAGTAGTGACCCCCTAGCGGGCACAGATACGCAGTATTTT.

The chain combines TRBV4-1 with TRBJ2-5, with 9 bases fitting TRBD2. V shed 3 bases and J 0 bases; nucleotides not matched to a gene: 8. The CDR3 runs 17 residues. CDR1 and CDR2 (germline): MGHRA, YSYEKL. The chain's CDR3 is CASSHGTSSDYQETQYF. In nucleotides, the CDR3 is TGCGCCAGCAGCCACGGGACTAGCAGCGATTACCAAGAGACCCAGTACTTC.

The J gene is TRBJ2-5, the V gene TRBV5-6; D is perhaps TRBD1 (7 bases). The V end was cut by 4 bases, the J end by 4 bases, with 14 bases between. This CDR3 is built from 14 residues. CDR1 and CDR2 (germline): SGHDT, YYEEEE. The CDR3 is CASSLQGGAETQYF. The CDR3, as DNA: TGTGCCAGCAGCCTTCAGGGGGGAGCAGAGACCCAGTACTTC.

V gene TRBV19 combines with J gene TRBJ2-6; TRBD2 matches at 8 bases. Germline trimming cut 3 bases from V and 2 bases from J; bases unmatched to any gene: 9. Germline V gene lookup returns CDR1 LNHDA and CDR2 SQIVND (reference sequence). The CDR3 has 18 residues. The DNA for the CDR3 is TGTGCCAGTAGTATGGCGGGGGGCGGGGTCCCTGGGGCCAACGTCCTGACTTTC. As protein: CASSMAGGGVPGANVLTF.

The V gene is TRBV6-6, the J gene TRBJ1-2; no clear D. Germline V gene lookup returns CDR1 MNHNY and CDR2 SVGAGI (reference sequence). This CDR3 has 12 amino acids. V was shortened by 4 bases and J by 3 bases, with 6 bases between the two germline ends. CDR3 residues: CASSSADYGYTF. In DNA, the CDR3 is TGTGCCAGCAGTTCCGCAGACTATGGCTACACCTTC.

The rearrangement uses TRBV19 and TRBJ2-7; TRBD1 matches 8 bases. V trimming: 3 bases; J trimming: 6 bases; junction bases outside the gene matches: 7. Germline CDR1 is LNHDA and CDR2 is SQIVND (reference sequence). The CDR3 loop spans 14 amino acids. CDR3 nucleotides: TGTGCCAGTAGTATTCCAGGGACAGGTCGCGAGCAGTACTTC. Its translation: CASSIPGTGREQYF. Full variable domain (remainder filled in from reference TRBV19 and TRBJ2-7): DGGITQSPKYLFRKEGQNVTLSCEQNLNHDAMYWYRQDPGQGLRLIYYSQIVNDFQKGDIAEGYSVSREKKESFPLTVTSAQKNPTAFYLCASSIPGTGREQYFGPGTRLTVT.

The chain employs TRBV19 and TRBJ1-1; 8 bases fit TRBD1. The CDR3 has 14 residues. The germline V gene encodes CDR1 LNHDA and CDR2 SQIVND (reference sequence). Losses at the gene ends were 6 bases for V and 5 bases for J; bases not matched to a gene: 8. The CDR3 DNA reads TGTGCCAGTAGCGGGTTCAGGGGGCGGACTGAAGCTTTCTTT. Translating it yields CASSGFRGRTEAFF.

This rearrangement joins TRBV5-8 to TRBJ1-5, with a possible D match to TRBD1 (6 bases). V shed 4 bases and J shed 8 bases, with 16 bases lying between them. The CDR3 consists of 14 residues. The germline V gene encodes CDR1 SGHTS and CDR2 YDEGEE. CDR3 nucleotides: TGTGCCAGCAGCAAGGGGGGGAGGTCCGAGCCCCAGCATTTT. Amino acids: CASSKGGRSEPQHF. The whole variable domain, filled in from reference TRBV5-8 and TRBJ1-5, reads EAGVTQSPTHLIKTRGQQATLRCSPISGHTSVYWYQQALGLGLQFLLWYDEGEERNRGNFPPRFSGRQFPNYSSELNVNALELEDSALYLCASSKGGRSEPQHFGDGTRLSIL.

The chain is built from TRBV7-9 and TRBJ2-2, with TRBD1 as a possible D gene (6 bases). The V and J ends lost 3 bases and 3 bases respectively, with 11 bases between them. The CDR3 length is 15 residues. Germline V gives CDR1 SEHNR, CDR2 FQNEAQ (reference sequence). The CDR3 sequence: CASSLQGWDTGELFF. The CDR3 nucleotides are TGTGCCAGCAGCTTGCAGGGGTGGGACACCGGGGAGCTGTTTTTT.